Here is one TCR beta chain with its context. This CDR3 comprises 13 residues. The germline V and J ends were trimmed by 7 bases and 8 bases, with 16 bases remaining between them. Germline-derived CDR1 and CDR2 are SGHNT and YYREEE (reference sequence). TCRdb reprocessed the 5' RACE reads via MiXCR and lists one record per CDR3 protein. The sample holds approximately 500,000 distinct CDR3 sequences, roughly 26% seen once. This specimen comes from a study of identical twins. The sample was also reused in another study, on T cells expressing NK-cell markers. From that report: In a few donors, dominant clonotypes made up about 25-65% of CD3+CD56-NKG2C+ cells.

The chain has TRBV5-4 and TRBJ2-1; D possibly matches TRBD1 or TRBD2 (5 bases each). This clonotype was obtained from a woman under 30 in good health. The source material was CD4+ T cells sorted from blood. This CDR3 is CASGAGTRDEQFF. In DNA form, the CDR3 reads TGTGCCAGCGGCGCCGGGACCCGCGATGAGCAGTTCTTC.